Listed below are T cell receptor gamma chains from one sample, sequenced in a study of Vγ9Vδ2 T cells in congenital toxoplasmosis. TCRdb made new clone calls on the reads using CATT. The sample has 310 or so gamma-chain clones, roughly 7% seen once. Sequencing was performed on gamma-delta T cells from blood. The source of these receptors is a child younger than 10 born to a mother with Toxoplasma gondii infection during pregnancy, either congenitally infected or uninfected (not recorded which). Both conserved end residues are part of each CDR3. The size field reads once, few, many or a size class.

clone_size: hyperexpanded
v_call: TRGV9
j_call: TRGJ1/TRGJ2
cdr3_nt: TGTGCCTTGTGGGAGGTAATTGGGAAACTCTTT
cdr3_aa: CALWEVIGKLF

clone_size: large
v_call: TRGV9
j_call: TRGJP
cdr3_nt: TGTGCCTTGTGGGAGGTGCATGTATTGGAGTTGGGCAAAAAAATCAAGGTATTT
cdr3_aa: CALWEVHVLELGKKIKVF

clone_size: medium-sized
v_call: TRGV8
j_call: TRGJ1/TRGJ2
cdr3_nt: TGTGCCACCTGGGTGCCGCGACACACTTTGAATTATTATAAGAAACTCTTT
cdr3_aa: CATWVPRHTLNYYKKLF

clone_size: large
v_call: TRGV10
j_call: TRGJ1/TRGJ2
cdr3_nt: TGTGCTGCGTGGGATTATTTTTTTGGGAAACTCTTT
cdr3_aa: CAAWDYFFGKLF

clone_size: medium-sized
v_call: TRGV8
j_call: TRGJP1
cdr3_nt: TGTGCCACCTGGGATCCGGTGAAATACTGGACTGGTTGGTTCAAGATATTT
cdr3_aa: CATWDPVKYWTGWFKIF

clone_size: large
v_call: TRGV9
j_call: TRGJP2
cdr3_nt: TGTGCCTTGTGGGAGGTTCGCCGTTGGATCAAGACGTTT
cdr3_aa: CALWEVRRWIKTF

clone_size: large
v_call: TRGV9
j_call: TRGJP
cdr3_nt: TGTGCCTTGTGGGACCAACAAGGGTTGGGCAAAAAAATCAAGGTATTT
cdr3_aa: CALWDQQGLGKKIKVF

clone_size: large
v_call: TRGV9
j_call: TRGJP
cdr3_nt: TGTGCCTTGTGGGAGGTTGTTGAGTTGGGCAAAAAAATCAAGGTATTT
cdr3_aa: CALWEVVELGKKIKVF

clone_size: medium-sized
v_call: TRGV9
j_call: TRGJ1/TRGJ2
cdr3_nt: TGTGCCTTGTGGGAGGTGCTTTATAAGAAACTCTTT
cdr3_aa: CALWEVLYKKLF

clone_size: large
v_call: TRGV2
j_call: TRGJP2
cdr3_nt: TGTGCCACCTGGGCCTCGGGAAGTGATTGGATCAAGACGTTT
cdr3_aa: CATWASGSDWIKTF

clone_size: medium-sized
v_call: TRGV8
j_call: TRGJP2
cdr3_nt: TGTGCCACCTGGGATAGGGGTGATTGGATCAAGACGTTT
cdr3_aa: CATWDRGDWIKTF

clone_size: hyperexpanded
v_call: TRGV9
j_call: TRGJ1/TRGJ2
cdr3_nt: TGTGCCTCATGCGGTCCCTCGAAACTCTTT
cdr3_aa: CASCGPSKLF

clone_size: large
v_call: TRGV9
j_call: TRGJ1/TRGJ2
cdr3_nt: TGTGCCTTGTGGGATCTTAATTATAAGAAACTCTTT
cdr3_aa: CALWDLNYKKLF

clone_size: hyperexpanded
v_call: TRGV2
j_call: TRGJP2
cdr3_nt: TGTGCCACCTGGGACGGGCTTCAGAGTGATTGGATCAAGACGTTT
cdr3_aa: CATWDGLQSDWIKTF

clone_size: large
v_call: TRGV3
j_call: TRGJP2
cdr3_nt: TGTGCCACCTGGGCCAGTGCCGTTAGTAGTGATTGGATCAAGACGTTT
cdr3_aa: CATWASAVSSDWIKTF

clone_size: hyperexpanded
v_call: TRGV9
j_call: TRGJP
cdr3_nt: TGTGCCTTGTGGGAGGTGATAAAGTTGGGCAAAAAAATCAAGGTATTT
cdr3_aa: CALWEVIKLGKKIKVF

clone_size: few
v_call: TRGV9
j_call: TRGJP
cdr3_nt: TGTGCCTTGTGGAGAGAACAAGAGTTGGGCAAAAAAATCAAGGTATTT
cdr3_aa: CALWREQELGKKIKVF

clone_size: large
v_call: TRGV4
j_call: TRGJ1/TRGJ2
cdr3_nt: TGTGCCACCTGGGATGGGTATTATAAGAAACTCTTT
cdr3_aa: CATWDGYYKKLF

clone_size: large
v_call: TRGV11
j_call: TRGJP1
cdr3_nt: TGTGCCTGCTGGTATACCACTGGTTGGTTCAAGATATTT
cdr3_aa: CACWYTTGWFKIF

clone_size: large
v_call: TRGV8
j_call: TRGJ1/TRGJ2
cdr3_nt: TGTGCCACCTGGGATAGGCTCCTTTTAAAGAAACTCTTT
cdr3_aa: CATWDRLLLKKLF

clone_size: large
v_call: TRGV9
j_call: TRGJP
cdr3_nt: TGTGCCTTGTGGGAGAAAGAGTTGGGCAAAAAAATCAAGGTATTT
cdr3_aa: CALWEKELGKKIKVF